These 2 T cell receptor beta chains were all obtained from the same sample, sequenced in a study of Graves' ophthalmopathy and Graves' hyperthyroidism. The authors amplified TCR beta CDR3 regions, and they did so from RNA transcripts for repertoire sequencing. HTBI primers were employed in first-round RT-PCR, then a second-round multiplex PCR followed. Each CDR3 protein is one row after TCRdb ran MiXCR on the multiplex PCR reads. Among about 200,000 distinct CDR3 sequences listed, just under 30% were seen once. Sequencing used peripheral blood. The receptor set was obtained from a man in his fifties with Graves' ophthalmopathy.

In its sample, this clonotype was seen many times. This sequence joins TRBV18 and TRBJ1-2, with D possibly being TRBD1 (6 bases). The V gene lost 4 bases and the J gene lost 2 bases, with 14 bases spanning the gap. CDR1 is KGHSH and CDR2 is LQKENI in the germline V gene. The CDR3 sequence is 15 residues long. CDR3 residues: CASSLSGTSNYGYTF. CDR3 DNA sequence: TGTGCCAGCTCACTCTCCGGGACAAGCAACTATGGCTACACCTTC.

Ten or more counts support this clonotype. This chain uses TRBV30 with TRBJ1-1; D remains unclear. The V end was cut by 4 bases, the J end by 3 bases, with 9 bases between. Germline loops: CDR1 GTSNPN, CDR2 SVGIG (reference sequence). This CDR3 spans 12 amino acids. The CDR3 DNA is TGTGCCTGGACGACCCCTGACACTGAAGCTTTCTTT. As protein: CAWTTPDTEAFF.